Listed here are 18 T cell receptor delta chains from one sample, sequenced in a study of γδ T cells in repeated Plasmodium falciparum infection. TCRdb ran CATT on the multiplex PCR reads. Of around 89,000 delta-chain clones listed, approximately 1.4% are singletons. Gammadelta T cells were flow-sorted from PBMC into Vgamma9/Vdelta2+ and Vdelta2-negative populations for bulk analysis. The sequenced material came from gamma-delta T cells from blood. These receptors were taken from a pool of human donors (malaria-infected and uninfected, not separated).

This clone has just a few counts. The likely explanation is a read error, given a far larger clone one base away. The same CDR3 can be traced to other DNA sequences in this sample. The chain is built from TRDV1 and TRDJ1; unclear D gene. Germline CDR1 is TSWWSYY and CDR2 is QGS. The CDR3 runs to 17 residues. Trimming left V 6 bases short and J 2 bases short, with 22 bases between. The DNA of the CDR3 is TGTGCTCTTGGACATCCTTTGCCGCCTAGCCCGACCGATAAACTCATCTTT. It codes for CALGHPLPPSPTDKLIF.

This clone has ten or more counts. The CDR3: CALGELPPHSDRGSGGYIIF. The CDR3, as DNA: TGTGCTCTTGGGGAACTCCCCCCCCATTCCGACCGGGGGTCCGGGGGATACATCATCTTT. This sequence joins TRDV1 and TRDJ1; 9 nucleotides align to TRDD3. CDR1 is TSWWSYY and CDR2 is QGS in the germline V gene. The junction had 26 bases not matched to a gene; V was cut back by 0 bases and J by 12 bases. The CDR3 loop spans 20 amino acids.

Notes on this clone: TCRdb's protein for this DNA is that of a much larger clone and differs from the translation at residues 9 and 10, likely a read error; the protein shown is the DNA translation. The chain links TRDV2 to TRDJ3; TRDD3 matches 7 bases. No J gene was available from TCRdb, and it was assigned here by a germline match of the DNA. Germline loops: CDR1 GEAIGNYY, CDR2 EKD. The CDR3 sequence is 16 residues long. Trimming took 3 bases from V and 9 from J; bases not matched to a gene: 10. CDR3 bases: TGTGCCTGTGACTGGGGGAGCTCCCGGGGCACCCGACAGATGTTTTTC. The encoded protein is CACDWGSSRGTRQMFF.

By sample share, this clone is medium-sized (0.01 to 0.1%). The sample has other DNA sequences that encode this CDR3 too. The rearrangement uses TRDV1 and TRDJ1; unclear D gene. Germline V CDR1 and CDR2: TSWWSYY, QGS. The CDR3 runs 16 residues. Between the trimmed V and J ends, which lost 2 bases and 0 bases, there was a span of 13 bases. In DNA, the CDR3 is TGTGCTCTTGGGGAAATGCCCATCCTGTACACCGATAAACTCATCTTT. The encoded protein is CALGEMPILYTDKLIF.

This clone has a count of ten or more. This DNA's translation and the protein TCRdb lists, from a much larger clone, do not match at residue 13, likely due to a read error; the protein shown is translated from the DNA. The genes are TRDV2 and TRDJ1; 13 bases match TRDD3. Germline values: CDR1 GEAIGNYY, CDR2 EKD. The CDR3 loop spans 17 amino acids. The CDR3: CACDALLGDTGTGKLIF. The CDR3 nucleotides read TGTGCCTGTGACGCCTTACTGGGGGATACGGGGACCGGTAAACTCATCTTT.

This clone was picked up many times. This likely came from a read error, as a far larger clone is one base away. The same CDR3 also results from other DNA sequences found in this sample. V gene assignment gives TRDV2, but the J gene was left uncalled; no check of the table's D call, TRDD3, against the DNA was made. Germline CDR1 and CDR2: GEAIGNYY and EKD. The CDR3 sequence is 18 residues long. The CDR3 sequence is CACDTAGGYSWDTRQMFF. For the CDR3, the DNA is TGTGCCTGTGACACCGCTGGGGGATACTCCTGGGACACCCGACAGATGTTCTTC.

This clone came up a few times. A read error likely explains this, since a far larger clone differs by one base. Additional DNA sequences in this sample encode the identical CDR3. V gene TRDV1 was called; the J gene was not; TRDD3 is the table's D call, not checked against the DNA. CDR3 length: 19 residues. Germline values: CDR1 TSWWSYY, CDR2 QGS. The CDR3 is CALGEDISGIPPYTDKLIF. CDR3 DNA: TGTGCTCTTGGGGAAGATATCTCCGGGATTCCCCCGTACACCGATAAGCTCATCTTT.

This clone has more than one count but fewer than ten. A far larger clone is a single base away, which makes a read error likely. The same CDR3 also results from other DNA sequences found in this sample. The chain joins TRDV1 to TRDJ1, with unresolved D. The J gene, absent from TCRdb, was called here by matching the DNA to germline. The germline V gene encodes CDR1 TSWWSYY and CDR2 QGS. The CDR3 contains 14 residues. Trimming took off 4 bases at V and 0 bases at J, with 9 bases between the two ends. CDR3 DNA: TGTGCTCTTGGGGGTCCCGGTGACACCGATAAACTCATCTTT. Residues: CALGGPGDTDKLIF.

In the case of this clone: TCRdb lists the protein of a much larger clone for this DNA, which differs at residue 13, so this is likely a read error; the protein given here is translated from the DNA itself. This chain uses TRDV1 with TRDJ1; D might be TRDD2 or TRDD3, each matching 7 bases. TCRdb offers no J gene call, so here the DNA was matched to germline to obtain one. Germline V gene sequence: CDR1 TSWWSYY, CDR2 QGS. The CDR3 totals 21 residues. V was shortened by 0 bases and J by 2 bases, with 28 bases between the two germline ends. CDR3 sequence (DNA): TGTGCTCTTGGGGAACTGAAGAGCTTCCTAAAGTACCGGGGGGATACCGATAAACTCATCTTT. Amino acids: CALGELKSFLKYRGDTDKLIF.

To note about this clone: The TCRdb record carries a much larger clone's protein, which differs from this DNA's translation at residue 13; a read error is the likely cause, and the protein listed here is the DNA translation. TRDV2 is the V gene, and the J gene was not called; TRDD3, the table's D call, was not compared with the DNA. The germline gives CDR1 GEAIGNYY, CDR2 EKD. This CDR3 comprises 15 residues. CDR3 amino acids: CACDILGDLTAQPFF. CDR3 nucleotide sequence: TGTGCCTGTGACATACTGGGGGATTTGACAGCACAACCCTTCTTT.

This clone was seen a handful of times. The protein held in TCRdb is that of a much larger clone and does not match this DNA's translation at residue 18, likely because of a read error; the protein shown is translated from the DNA. In DNA, the CDR3 is TGTGCCTGTGACACGGTACTGGGGTCACCTCCTAGCTCCTGGGACACCCGACGGATGTTTTTC. Translating it yields CACDTVLGSPPSSWDTRRMFF. V gene TRDV2 combines with J gene TRDJ3; 7 bases agree with TRDD3. TCRdb offers no J gene call, so here the DNA was matched to germline to obtain one. CDR1 is GEAIGNYY, CDR2 EKD, per germline. The CDR3 runs 21 residues.

This clone was detected a few times. TCRdb shows a much larger clone's protein in place of this DNA's translation, and the two differ at residue 5, likely through a read error; the protein shown is translated from the DNA. This chain connects TRDV1 to TRDJ1; perhaps TRDD3 as D (6 bases). TCRdb does not report a J gene; here it was assigned by matching the DNA to germline references. In germline, CDR1 is TSWWSYY, CDR2 QGS. The CDR3 extends over 19 amino acids. V gave up 4 bases and J gave up 7 bases, with 31 bases separating them. CDR3 coding DNA: TGTGCTCTTGGGGCCCCCACCGCTACGGAAGGGATAGGGAGAACTAAACTCATCTTT. The encoded protein is CALGAPTATEGIGRTKLIF.

Comments on this clone: The TCRdb protein, from a much larger clone, departs from this DNA's translation at residue 8, likely by read error; the protein shown derives from the DNA. The genes are TRDV1 and TRDJ1; the D gene is possibly TRDD1 (5 bases). V lost 11 bases to trimming and J lost 0 bases, with 22 bases between them. Germline-derived CDR1 and CDR2 are TSWWSYY and QGS. This CDR3 comprises 16 residues. The DNA for the CDR3 is TGTGCTTATTCGACTTTAGATAGTCTGTACACCGATAAACTCATCTTT. It codes for CAYSTLDSLYTDKLIF.

This clone was counted many times. This DNA's translation differs at residue 16 from TCRdb's protein, which comes from a much larger clone; a read error is likely, and the protein shown is translated from the DNA. The chain carries TRDV1 and TRDJ1, with 13 bases that match TRDD3. Germline assignment: CDR1 TSWWSYY and CDR2 QGS. J gave up 3 bases and V 5 bases, and 21 bases lay outside the gene matches. The CDR3 is 21 amino acids. CDR3 in DNA: TGTGCTCTTGGGCTTACTCGACGTAATAACTGGGGGATACGGTACGCCGATAAACTCATCTTT. It specifies CALGLTRRNNWGIRYADKLIF.

Note on this clone: The likely explanation is a read error, given a far larger clone one base away. In the same sample, other DNA sequences code for this CDR3. The V and J genes are TRDV2 and TRDJ1; a possible D gene is TRDD3 (5 bases). The J gene was missing in TCRdb and was found by matching the end of the DNA to germline. This CDR3 has 15 amino acids. Per the germline V gene, CDR1 is GEAIGNYY and CDR2 is EKD. Trimming stripped 3 bases from V and 4 bases from J, with 17 bases between. CDR3 amino acids: CACDPLGSGRDKLIF. The CDR3 DNA reads TGTGCCTGTGACCCCTTGGGGAGCGGACGCGATAAACTCATCTTT.

This clone has a count of ten or more. This chain joins TRDV1 and TRDJ1; tentative D call: TRDD2 (5 bases). The length of the CDR3 is 20 residues. The germline V gene encodes CDR1 TSWWSYY and CDR2 QGS. Trimming took off 1 base at V and 0 bases at J, with 24 bases between the two ends. CDR3 sequence reads: CALGEPPGLLVGRYTDKLIF. Written as DNA, the CDR3 is TGTGCTCTTGGGGAACCCCCTGGCCTTCTCGTGGGTAGGTACACCGATAAACTCATCTTT.

This clone was seen many times. This rearrangement joins TRDV1 to TRDJ1, with 7 bases that match TRDD3. This CDR3 region has 18 residues. Germline CDR1 and CDR2: TSWWSYY and QGS. V was pared by 1 base and J by 9 bases, with 20 bases of the junction left unmatched. CDR3 loop: CALGEPRDLRRGILELIF. The CDR3 coding sequence is TGTGCTCTTGGGGAACCGAGGGACTTACGTCGAGGGATACTGGAACTCATCTTT.

Note on this clone: The protein TCRdb gives is from a much larger clone and does not agree with this DNA's translation at residue 16, likely a read error; the protein shown here comes from the DNA. The genes are TRDV1 and TRDJ1, with 11 bases identical to TRDD3. Matching the DNA to germline supplied the J gene, which TCRdb does not give. J lost 3 bases, V lost 2 bases, and 20 bases had no gene match. In germline, CDR1 is TSWWSYY, CDR2 QGS. The CDR3 runs to 21 residues. The CDR3 sequence is CALGESAFPLNWGIYADKLIF. The CDR3 DNA is TGTGCTCTTGGGGAATCAGCCTTCCCACTTAACTGGGGGATATACGCCGATAAACTCATCTTT.